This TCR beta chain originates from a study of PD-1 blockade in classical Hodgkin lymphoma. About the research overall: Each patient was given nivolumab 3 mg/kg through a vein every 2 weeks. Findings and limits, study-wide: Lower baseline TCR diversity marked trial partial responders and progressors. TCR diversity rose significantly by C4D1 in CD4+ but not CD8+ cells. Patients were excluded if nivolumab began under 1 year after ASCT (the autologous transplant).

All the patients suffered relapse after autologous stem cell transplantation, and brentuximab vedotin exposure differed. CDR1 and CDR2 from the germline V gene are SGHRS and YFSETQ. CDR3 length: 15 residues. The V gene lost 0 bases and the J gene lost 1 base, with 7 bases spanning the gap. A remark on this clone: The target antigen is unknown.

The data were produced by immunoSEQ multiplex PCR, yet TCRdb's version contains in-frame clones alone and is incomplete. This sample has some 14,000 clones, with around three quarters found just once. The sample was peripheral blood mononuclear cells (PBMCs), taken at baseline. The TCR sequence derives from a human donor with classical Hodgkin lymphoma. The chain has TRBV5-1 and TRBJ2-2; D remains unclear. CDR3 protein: CASSLGGGNTGELFF. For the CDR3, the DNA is TGCGCCAGCAGCTTGGGTGGCGGGAACACCGGGGAGCTGTTTTTT.